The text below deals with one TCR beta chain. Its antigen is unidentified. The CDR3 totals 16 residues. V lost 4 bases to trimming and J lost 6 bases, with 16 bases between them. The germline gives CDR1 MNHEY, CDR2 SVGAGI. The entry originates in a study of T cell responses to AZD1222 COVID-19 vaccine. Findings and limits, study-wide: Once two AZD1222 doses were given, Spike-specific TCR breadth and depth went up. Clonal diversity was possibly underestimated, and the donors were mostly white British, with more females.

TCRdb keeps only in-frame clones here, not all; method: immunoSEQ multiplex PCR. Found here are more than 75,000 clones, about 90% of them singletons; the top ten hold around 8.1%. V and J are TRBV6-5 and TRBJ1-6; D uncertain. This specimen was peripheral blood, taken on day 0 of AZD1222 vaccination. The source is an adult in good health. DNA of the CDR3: TGTGCCAGCAGTTTCGGAGGAGGACCGGGTAATTCACCCCTCCACTTT. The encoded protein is CASSFGGGPGNSPLHF.